In this sample, the clone carrying this TCR beta chain turned up a few times. Antigen unknown. These data originate in a study of T-cell memory formation after mild COVID-19. Across the study: The two donors had largely donor-specific TCR clusters.

Overall study findings and caveats: Later expanders leaned CD4+, whereas clones that contracted between day 15 and 85 were balanced CD4/CD8. Contracting CD8+ clones were enriched in EMRA, CD4+ mainly in CM and EM.

TCRdb called the 5' RACE reads again in MiXCR, with one record for every CDR3 protein. This sample carries 340,000 or so distinct CDR3 sequences, 10% to 15% of them seen once, and the ten largest clones take about a fifth. Looked up from germline, CDR1 is LGHNA and CDR2 is YSLEER. The CDR3 is 14 amino acids. V dropped 0 bases and J dropped 7 bases, with 7 bases sitting between them. The clonotype comes from a man younger than 35 who had mild COVID-19 (a few samples of this study predate the infection). Cell type and time point are not known. Input material: PBMCs or a T cell subset sorted from them (not recorded which). V gene TRBV4-3 combines with J gene TRBJ1-6; the D gene is possibly TRBD1 (5 bases). The CDR3 sequence: CASSQETANSPLHF. The CDR3 DNA is TGCGCCAGCAGCCAAGAGACAGCAAATTCACCCCTCCACTTT.